Listed below are T cell receptor beta chains from one sample, sequenced in a study of blood T cell repertoires in COVID-19. Profiled with immunoSEQ multiplex PCR; TCRdb holds only in-frame clones, not every one. The repertoire holds over 200,000 clones, roughly 90% seen once, with 1.9% in the top ten. Input material: peripheral blood. The receptor set was obtained from a man aged 35 to 55 with active or convalescent COVID-19. The CDR3 runs from the conserved cysteine through the conserved F or W. A D gene is named only where the DNA matches it firmly. The listing skips clone size in some rows; elsewhere it reads once, few, many or a size class.

d_call: TRBD1; clone_size: NA; v_call: TRBV5-5; j_call: TRBJ1-4; cdr3_aa: CASSLGSGGYTNEKLFF; cdr3_nt: TGTGCCAGCAGCTTGGGTTCAGGGGGCTATACTAATGAAAAACTGTTTTTT
d_call: NA; clone_size: NA; v_call: TRBV5-4; j_call: TRBJ1-1; cdr3_aa: CASSLDREGFEAFF; cdr3_nt: TGTGCCAGCAGCTTGGACAGGGAAGGATTTGAAGCTTTCTTT
d_call: TRBD2; clone_size: NA; v_call: TRBV28; j_call: TRBJ2-3; cdr3_aa: CASSTSGGAADTQYF; cdr3_nt: TGTGCCAGCAGTACCTCCGGGGGGGCAGCAGATACGCAGTATTTT
d_call: NA; clone_size: once; v_call: TRBV18; j_call: TRBJ1-4; cdr3_aa: CASSQGQPLLNEKLFF; cdr3_nt: TGTGCCAGCTCACAGGGGCAGCCGCTGCTTAATGAAAAACTGTTTTTT
d_call: NA; clone_size: NA; v_call: TRBV5-4; j_call: TRBJ2-6; cdr3_aa: CASSSPGSGANVLTF; cdr3_nt: TGTGCCAGCAGCTCCCCGGGATCTGGGGCCAACGTCCTGACTTTC
d_call: TRBD2; clone_size: NA; v_call: TRBV19; j_call: TRBJ2-3; cdr3_aa: CASSIDKGRGDTQYF; cdr3_nt: TGTGCCAGTAGTATAGATAAGGGGCGGGGGGATACGCAGTATTTT
d_call: NA; clone_size: NA; v_call: TRBV6-5; j_call: TRBJ2-1; cdr3_aa: CASSYGRFNEQFF; cdr3_nt: TGTGCCAGCAGTTACGGGAGGTTTAATGAGCAGTTCTTC
d_call: TRBD1; clone_size: NA; v_call: TRBV2; j_call: TRBJ1-2; cdr3_aa: CASSEDRGLANYGYTF; cdr3_nt: TGTGCCAGCAGTGAGGACAGGGGACTAGCTAACTATGGCTACACCTTC
d_call: TRBD1; clone_size: NA; v_call: TRBV28; j_call: TRBJ1-6; cdr3_aa: CASSGQDTFSSYNSPLHF; cdr3_nt: TGTGCCAGCAGTGGACAGGACACTTTTAGCTCCTATAATTCACCCCTCCACTTT
d_call: NA; clone_size: NA; v_call: TRBV6-5; j_call: TRBJ1-5; cdr3_aa: CASSYESGQPQHF; cdr3_nt: TGTGCCAGCAGTTACGAATCAGGCCAGCCCCAGCATTTT
d_call: NA; clone_size: NA; v_call: TRBV6-5; j_call: TRBJ1-2; cdr3_aa: CASSPVAAANYGYTF; cdr3_nt: TGTGCCAGCAGTCCGGTAGCGGCGGCTAACTATGGCTACACCTTC
d_call: NA; clone_size: NA; v_call: TRBV6-5; j_call: TRBJ1-1; cdr3_aa: CATKPVSTGNTEAFF; cdr3_nt: TGTGCCACCAAACCCGTATCGACGGGAAACACTGAAGCTTTCTTT
d_call: TRBD2; clone_size: NA; v_call: TRBV3-1/TRBV3-2; j_call: TRBJ2-1; cdr3_aa: CASSQGLGGGQGEQFF; cdr3_nt: TGTGCCAGCAGCCAGGGTCTCGGGGGGGGTCAGGGTGAGCAGTTCTTC
d_call: NA; clone_size: NA; v_call: TRBV19; j_call: TRBJ2-1; cdr3_aa: CASSISRAGSNEQFF; cdr3_nt: TGTGCCAGTAGTATTTCGCGGGCGGGAAGCAATGAGCAGTTCTTC
d_call: NA; clone_size: once; v_call: TRBV27; j_call: TRBJ1-6; cdr3_aa: CASSLSGAGPPLHF; cdr3_nt: TGTGCCAGCAGTTTATCGGGCGCAGGGCCACCCCTCCACTTT
d_call: NA; clone_size: NA; v_call: TRBV29-1; j_call: TRBJ1-2; cdr3_aa: CSVEDRGDNYGYTF; cdr3_nt: TGCAGCGTTGAAGATCGGGGGGATAACTATGGCTACACCTTC
d_call: TRBD1; clone_size: NA; v_call: TRBV9; j_call: TRBJ2-7; cdr3_aa: CASSVGQGSHEQYF; cdr3_nt: TGTGCCAGCAGCGTGGGACAGGGAAGCCACGAGCAGTACTTC
d_call: NA; clone_size: NA; v_call: TRBV18; j_call: TRBJ2-7; cdr3_aa: CASSPDTGEQYF; cdr3_nt: TGTGCCAGCTCACCAGACACAGGGGAGCAGTACTTC
d_call: NA; clone_size: NA; v_call: TRBV19; j_call: TRBJ2-2; cdr3_aa: CASSIDRVFTGELFF; cdr3_nt: TGTGCCAGTAGTATAGACAGGGTATTCACCGGGGAGCTGTTTTTT
d_call: NA; clone_size: NA; v_call: TRBV30; j_call: TRBJ1-5; cdr3_aa: CAWGRGEGQPQHF; cdr3_nt: TGTGCCTGGGGCCGGGGGGAGGGTCAGCCCCAGCATTTT
d_call: NA; clone_size: NA; v_call: TRBV21-1; j_call: TRBJ2-3; cdr3_aa: CASSKEFGDRVRDTQYF; cdr3_nt: TGTGCCAGCAGCAAAGAATTCGGGGACAGGGTGAGAGATACGCAGTATTTT
d_call: TRBD1; clone_size: NA; v_call: TRBV6-5; j_call: TRBJ2-7; cdr3_aa: CASSSGTGKAYEQYF; cdr3_nt: TGTGCCAGCAGTTCGGGGACAGGGAAGGCCTACGAGCAGTACTTC
d_call: NA; clone_size: few; v_call: TRBV5-5; j_call: TRBJ1-2; cdr3_aa: CASSPGRGNYGYTF; cdr3_nt: TGTGCCAGCAGCCCCGGTCGGGGTAACTATGGCTACACCTTC